Sequencing of this T cell receptor beta chain was carried out in a study of PD-1 blockade in mismatch repair-deficient tumors. Study at large: All were previously treated, progressing patients with approximately 12 mismatch repair-deficient cancer types.

V lost 4 bases to trimming and J lost 5 bases, with 15 bases between them. Germline CDR1 SGHNT, CDR2 YYREEE (reference sequence). The CDR3 runs 14 residues. All patients were mismatch repair deficient, assessed by either PCR or immunohistochemistry. Using immunoSEQ multiplex PCR, the repertoire was profiled, and TCRdb retains in-frame clones only, with some absent. The repertoire holds about 19,000 clones, with more than 65% as singletons. The rearrangement links TRBV5-4 to TRBJ2-5; tentative D call: TRBD1 (6 bases). Sequencing was performed on PBMCs, taken 52 weeks after starting pembrolizumab. The TCR comes from an adult with mismatch repair-deficient cancer. The CDR3 here is CASSLVGAEETQYF. In DNA form, the CDR3 reads TGTGCCAGCAGCCTGGTGGGGGCAGAGGAGACCCAGTACTTC. The complete variable domain, with remaining parts taken from reference TRBV5-4 and TRBJ2-5, reads ETGVTQSPTHLIKTRGQQVTLRCSSQSGHNTVSWYQQALGQGPQFIFQYYREEENGRGNFPPRFSGLQFPNYSSELNVNALELDDSALYLCASSLVGAEETQYFGPGTRLLVL.